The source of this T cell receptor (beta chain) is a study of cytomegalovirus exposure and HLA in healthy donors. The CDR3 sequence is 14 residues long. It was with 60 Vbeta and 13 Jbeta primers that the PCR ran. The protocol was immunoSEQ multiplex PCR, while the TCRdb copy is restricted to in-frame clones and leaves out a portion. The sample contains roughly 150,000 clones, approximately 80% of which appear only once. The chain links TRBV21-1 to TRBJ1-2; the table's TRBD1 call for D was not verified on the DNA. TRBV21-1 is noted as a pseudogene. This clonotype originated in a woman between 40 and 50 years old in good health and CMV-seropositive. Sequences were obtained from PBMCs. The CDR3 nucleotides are TGTGCCAGCAGCACTGGACAGGGACCCTATGGCTACACCTTC. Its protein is CASSTGQGPYGYTF.